Listed below are T cell receptor beta chains from one sample, sequenced in a study of T cell repertoires in cytomegalovirus infection. Using its own MiXCR run on the reads, TCRdb lists one record per CDR3 protein. The table has more than 45,000 distinct CDR3 sequences, more than 25% seen once. These receptors lack a known antigen. The sequenced sample consisted of PBMCs, sequenced either directly or after in vitro stimulation (not recorded which). The receptor set was obtained from a human donor in good health (CMV status not recorded). Some clones in this sample may be carry-over from other donors' samples. Each CDR3 is given with its conserved first and last residue. D genes are given only for firm matches. Not all rows give a size; the values are once, few, many and, for expanded clones, a class.

TRBJ2-5,TRBV7-2,many,TRBD2,CASSLRGPGGPQYF,TGTGCCAGCAGCTTACGCGGCCCGGGGGGGCCCCAGTACTTC
TRBJ2-1,TRBV5-4,few,TRBD2,CASSLGTSGVGEQFF,TGTGCCAGCAGCCTTGGGACTAGCGGTGTTGGTGAGCAGTTCTTC
TRBJ1-3,TRBV5-1,.,.,CASSPNAGTDSGNTIYF,TGCGCCAGCAGCCCCAACGCCGGGACTGACTCTGGAAACACCATATATTTT
TRBJ1-5,TRBV28,many,.,CASSLLYQPQHF,TGTGCCAGCAGTTTATTGTATCAGCCCCAGCATTTT
TRBJ1-1,TRBV6-5,.,.,CASSSRVETSTEAFF,TGTGCCAGCAGCTCTCGGGTGGAGACGAGCACTGAAGCTTTCTTT
TRBJ2-1,TRBV6-6,.,TRBD2,CASSYARTSGSNEQFF,TGTGCCAGCAGTTACGCGCGGACTAGCGGGAGCAATGAGCAGTTCTTC
TRBJ2-7,TRBV20-1,.,TRBD2,CSASGAGAYEQYF,TGCAGTGCTAGTGGGGCGGGAGCCTACGAGCAGTACTTC
TRBJ1-4,TRBV7-9,.,TRBD1,CASSPGQISNEKLFF,TGTGCCAGCAGCCCGGGACAGATCTCTAATGAAAAACTGTTTTTT
TRBJ2-3,TRBV7-2,.,.,CASSLTGQFLSTDTQYF,TGTGCCAGCAGCTTAACCGGACAGTTTTTAAGCACAGATACGCAGTATTTT
TRBJ1-2,TRBV7-2,few,.,CASTQTGPTNYGYTF,TGTGCCAGCACCCAGACAGGACCGACTAACTATGGCTACACCTTC
TRBJ1-6,TRBV15,.,.,CVTSRDRAGVYSPLHF,TGTGTCACCAGCAGAGATCGGGCAGGGGTGTATTCACCCCTCCACTTT
TRBJ1-1,TRBV12-3/TRBV12-4,few,.,CASTPQQGRAEAFF,TGTGCCAGCACTCCACAGCAGGGGCGGGCTGAAGCTTTCTTT
TRBJ2-3,TRBV2,.,.,CASSERLAFGTDTQYF,TGTGCCAGCAGCGAACGCCTAGCTTTTGGCACAGATACGCAGTATTTT
TRBJ2-5,TRBV9,.,.,CASSVGVEETQYF,TGTGCCAGCAGCGTAGGGGTAGAAGAGACCCAGTACTTC
TRBJ1-2,TRBV2,few,TRBD1,CASIIDRAGGYTF,TGTGCCAGCATCATCGACAGGGCTGGTGGCTACACCTTC
TRBJ2-5,TRBV7-9,.,.,CASSPDGDWTQYF,TGTGCCAGCAGCCCGGACGGGGACTGGACCCAGTACTTC
TRBJ2-7,TRBV19,.,TRBD1,CASSPRDRVYEQYF,TGTGCCAGTAGTCCGCGGGACAGGGTCTACGAGCAGTACTTC
TRBJ1-1,TRBV19,.,TRBD1,CASSPGGGQKAFF,TGTGCCAGTAGCCCCGGCGGGGGACAGAAAGCTTTCTTT
TRBJ2-5,TRBV18,.,.,CASSPSAGDRETQYF,TGTGCCAGCTCACCATCGGCAGGGGACCGGGAGACCCAGTACTTC
TRBJ1-1,TRBV7-2,.,.,CASTAWGAGTEAFF,TGTGCCAGCACCGCCTGGGGGGCAGGGACTGAAGCTTTCTTT
TRBJ2-7,TRBV20-1,.,TRBD1,CSASAGTDSYEQYF,TGCAGTGCCAGCGCCGGGACAGATTCTTACGAGCAGTACTTC
TRBJ1-1,TRBV30,.,.,CAWRGPGGQRAGDTEAFF,TGTGCCTGGAGGGGACCCGGAGGACAAAGGGCCGGCGACACTGAAGCTTTCTTT
TRBJ2-3,TRBV7-6,few,.,CASSLLPAGGTDTQYF,TGTGCCAGCAGCTTACTGCCGGCTGGAGGCACAGATACGCAGTATTTT
TRBJ2-7,TRBV7-9,many,.,CASSIQRLHSYEQYF,TGTGCCAGCAGCATACAACGACTGCACTCCTACGAGCAGTACTTC
TRBJ1-1,TRBV19,.,TRBD1,CASTTGLRGGDTEAFF,TGTGCCAGCACGACAGGGTTAAGGGGGGGGGACACTGAAGCTTTCTTT
TRBJ1-4,TRBV7-8,.,.,CASSHRQTQKLFF,TGTGCCAGCAGCCACCGACAGACCCAAAAACTGTTTTTT
TRBJ2-3,TRBV6-5,few,.,CASSYSGDTQYF,TGTGCCAGCAGTTACTCGGGGGATACGCAGTATTTT
TRBJ1-5,TRBV20-1,.,.,CSARVPGTQPQHF,TGCAGTGCTAGAGTTCCAGGGACTCAGCCCCAGCATTTT
TRBJ2-7,TRBV7-2,.,TRBD1,CASSLRGTGRTEQYF,TGTGCCAGCAGCTTAAGGGGGACAGGGAGGACGGAGCAGTACTTC
TRBJ2-1,TRBV24-1,few,.,CATSKAGSEQFF,TGTGCCACCAGCAAAGCGGGCTCGGAGCAGTTCTTC
TRBJ1-1,TRBV11-2,.,.,CASSLDLAGRAEAFF,TGTGCCAGCAGCTTAGATCTGGCCGGGAGGGCTGAAGCTTTCTTT
TRBJ2-1,TRBV11-2,few,TRBD2,CASSLLARNEQFF,TGTGCCAGCAGCCTACTAGCGAGGAATGAGCAGTTCTTC
TRBJ2-3,TRBV30,.,TRBD2,CAWSVGAGGSDTQYF,TGTGCCTGGAGTGTAGGGGCGGGAGGATCAGATACGCAGTATTTT
TRBJ1-2,TRBV7-8,.,.,CASSLRGAEYGYTF,TGTGCCAGCAGCTTGAGGGGGGCTGAATATGGCTACACCTTC
TRBJ2-2,TRBV28,.,.,CASSLGGINTGELFF,TGTGCCAGCAGCTTAGGGGGAATTAACACCGGGGAGCTGTTTTTT
TRBJ2-7,TRBV20-1,.,TRBD1,CSAVRDRADEQYF,TGCAGTGCTGTCCGGGACAGGGCCGACGAGCAGTACTTC
TRBJ2-1,TRBV3-1,.,TRBD1,CASSRTGVWQFF,TGTGCCAGCAGCCGGACAGGTGTATGGCAGTTCTTC
TRBJ2-1,TRBV4-3,.,.,CASSQGKNLNEQFF,TGCGCCAGCAGCCAAGGAAAAAACCTGAATGAGCAGTTCTTC
TRBJ1-1,TRBV27,.,.,CASRVQESNTEAFF,TGTGCCAGCAGGGTACAGGAGTCGAACACTGAAGCTTTCTTT
TRBJ2-1,TRBV7-8,few,.,CASSSWGFEQFF,TGTGCCAGCAGTTCCTGGGGGTTTGAGCAGTTCTTC
TRBJ1-1,TRBV5-4,.,.,CASSFEGWATEAFF,TGTGCCAGCAGCTTTGAGGGTTGGGCCACTGAAGCTTTCTTT
TRBJ1-2,TRBV2,.,.,CASSDSGAGYTF,TGTGCCAGCAGTGACTCAGGGGCTGGCTACACCTTC
TRBJ1-1,TRBV4-3,.,.,CASSHRQGGIEAFF,TGCGCCAGCAGCCATCGTCAGGGCGGTATTGAAGCTTTCTTT
TRBJ2-5,TRBV7-2,many,.,CASSLEPVETQYF,TGTGCCAGCAGCTTAGAGCCCGTGGAGACCCAGTACTTC
TRBJ2-3,TRBV7-3,.,TRBD2,CASSFFGGALDTQYF,TGTGCCAGCAGCTTCTTCGGGGGGGCATTGGATACGCAGTATTTT
TRBJ2-3,TRBV6-2/TRBV6-3,few,.,CASSYFNGGAVTDTQYF,TGTGCCAGCAGTTACTTCAACGGGGGAGCGGTCACAGATACGCAGTATTTT
TRBJ1-5,TRBV27,.,.,CASSLTYGNSNQPQHF,TGTGCCAGCAGTTTAACATACGGGAATAGCAATCAGCCCCAGCATTTT
TRBJ2-5,TRBV28,few,TRBD1,CASSSGQGETQYF,TGTGCCAGCAGTTCGGGACAGGGGGAGACCCAGTACTTC
TRBJ2-1,TRBV7-2,many,TRBD2,CASSPSGLAGVEQFF,TGTGCCAGCAGCCCTTCGGGACTAGCGGGAGTTGAGCAGTTCTTC
TRBJ2-7,TRBV7-9,.,TRBD1,CASSSSGQTNYEQYF,TGTGCCAGCAGCTCCTCGGGACAGACAAACTACGAGCAGTACTTC
TRBJ2-5,TRBV6-6,.,TRBD2,CASSSGLAGVGEETQYF,TGTGCCAGCAGCTCGGGACTAGCGGGAGTAGGGGAAGAGACCCAGTACTTC
TRBJ2-3,TRBV7-9,few,.,CASSEADTQYF,TGTGCCAGCAGCGAGGCAGATACGCAGTATTTT
TRBJ1-5,TRBV12-3/TRBV12-4,.,TRBD1,CASSLTGGQPQHF,TGTGCCAGCAGTTTGACAGGGGGCCAGCCCCAGCATTTT
TRBJ2-3,TRBV27,.,.,CASSLSPSAPSDTQYF,TGTGCCAGCAGTTTATCACCTAGCGCACCTTCGGATACGCAGTATTTT
TRBJ2-3,TRBV20-1,.,.,CSARDLGGATDTQYF,TGCAGTGCTAGAGATCTTGGCGGGGCTACAGATACGCAGTATTTT
TRBJ2-1,TRBV6-8,.,TRBD1,CASSQGQGWNEQFF,TGTGCCAGCAGTCAGGGACAGGGGTGGAATGAGCAGTTCTTC
TRBJ2-7,TRBV6-5,.,.,CASSYTISQSYEQYF,TGTGCCAGCAGTTACACAATCAGCCAGTCCTACGAGCAGTACTTC
TRBJ1-6,TRBV7-6,few,.,CASSSGQKYNSPLHF,TGTGCCAGCAGCTCAGGACAGAAGTATAATTCACCCCTCCACTTT
TRBJ2-5,TRBV15,.,.,CATSRDFLGALETQYF,TGTGCCACCAGCAGAGACTTCCTAGGGGCCCTGGAGACCCAGTACTTC
TRBJ1-4,TRBV14,few,.,CASSQASGTNEKLFF,TGTGCCAGCAGCCAAGCGAGCGGCACTAATGAAAAACTGTTTTTT